A selection of T cell receptor beta chains follows, all from one sample in a study of T cells in Graves' hyperthyroidism and ophthalmopathy. In TCRdb, the multiplex PCR reads were re-called with MiXCR into one record per CDR3 protein. The table includes around 520,000 distinct CDR3 sequences, around 15% detected once. The sample comprised blood. Source of these receptors: a woman aged 40 to 50 with Graves' hyperthyroidism. The CDR3 runs from the conserved cysteine through the conserved F or W. The D gene is left open where the match is weak. Size tells how often a clone was seen, or its class if it is expanded.

>TRBV2|TRBJ1-1|NA|many
TGTGCCAGCAGTGCTGAGGGGGGCACTGAAGCTTTCTTT
CASSAEGGTEAFF
>TRBV3-1|TRBJ1-6|TRBD1|few
TGTGCCAGCAGCTCCGGGACAGATAATTCACCCCTCCACTTT
CASSSGTDNSPLHF
>TRBV6-5|TRBJ2-1|NA|many
TGTGCCAGCAGTTACTCGGGTGAGAATGAGCAGTTCTTC
CASSYSGENEQFF
>TRBV28|TRBJ1-5|NA|few
TGTGCCAGCAGTTTTCAAGAGGTGAATCAGCCCCAGCATTTT
CASSFQEVNQPQHF
>TRBV5-1|TRBJ2-3|TRBD2|many
TGCGCCAGCAGCTTGGGTCGTGGGGCGGGAGCGACCACAGATACGCAGTATTTT
CASSLGRGAGATTDTQYF
>TRBV5-1|TRBJ2-7|NA|many
TGCGCCAGCAGCTTGCTCAACTCCTACGAGCAGTACTTC
CASSLLNSYEQYF
>TRBV24-1|TRBJ2-1|NA|many
TGTGCCACCAGTGGGAACCCGGGTTCCTCCTACAATGAGCAGTTCTTC
CATSGNPGSSYNEQFF
>TRBV29-1|TRBJ2-3|NA|many
TGCAGTGTAGGTAGCACAGATACGCAGTATTTT
CSVGSTDTQYF
>TRBV29-1|TRBJ2-5|NA|many
TGCAGCACCGACCAAGAGACCCAGTACTTC
CSTDQETQYF
>TRBV19|TRBJ2-4|NA|few
TGTGCCAGTAGTATAAGCAGGGGACTAGCCAAAAACATTCAGTACTTC
CASSISRGLAKNIQYF
>TRBV20-1|TRBJ1-5|TRBD1|many
TGCAGTGCTAGACCGAATGACAGGGGCGGGGAGCCCCAGCATTTT
CSARPNDRGGEPQHF
>TRBV20-1|TRBJ2-1|TRBD2|many
TGCAGTGCTAGCGGGAGGGCAAATGAGCAGTTCTTC
CSASGRANEQFF